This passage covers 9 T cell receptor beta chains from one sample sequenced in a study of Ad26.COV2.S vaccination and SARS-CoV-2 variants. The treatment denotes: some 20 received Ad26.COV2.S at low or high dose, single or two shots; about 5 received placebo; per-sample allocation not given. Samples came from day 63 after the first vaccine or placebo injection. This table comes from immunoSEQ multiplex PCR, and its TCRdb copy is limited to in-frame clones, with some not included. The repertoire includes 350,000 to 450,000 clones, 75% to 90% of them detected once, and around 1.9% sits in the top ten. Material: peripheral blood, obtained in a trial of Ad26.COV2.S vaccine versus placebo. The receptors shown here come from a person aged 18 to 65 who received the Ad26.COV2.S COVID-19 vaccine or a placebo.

The CDR3 reads CASSYRGGGSFYEQYF. DNA for the CDR3: TGTGCCAGCAGTTACCGTGGCGGGGGTTCTTTTTACGAGCAGTACTTC. The rearrangement joins TRBV6-2 or TRBV6-3 to TRBJ2-7; 7 bases are a match to TRBD2. Germline assignment: CDR1 MNHEY and CDR2 SVGEGT. CDR3 length: 16 residues. V shed 2 bases and J 4 bases; nucleotides not matched to a gene: 11.

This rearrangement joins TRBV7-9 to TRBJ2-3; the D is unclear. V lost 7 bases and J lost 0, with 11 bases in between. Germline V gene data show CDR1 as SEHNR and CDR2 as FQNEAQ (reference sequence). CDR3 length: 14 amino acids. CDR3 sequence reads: CASKVGSSTDTQYF. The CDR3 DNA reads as TGTGCCAGCAAGGTGGGATCGAGCACAGATACGCAGTATTTT.

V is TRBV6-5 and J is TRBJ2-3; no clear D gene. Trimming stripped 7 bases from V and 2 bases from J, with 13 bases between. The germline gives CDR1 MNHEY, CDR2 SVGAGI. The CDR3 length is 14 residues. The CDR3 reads CASKLASLTDTQYF. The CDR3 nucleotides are TGTGCCAGCAAACTGGCTAGTCTCACAGATACGCAGTATTTT.

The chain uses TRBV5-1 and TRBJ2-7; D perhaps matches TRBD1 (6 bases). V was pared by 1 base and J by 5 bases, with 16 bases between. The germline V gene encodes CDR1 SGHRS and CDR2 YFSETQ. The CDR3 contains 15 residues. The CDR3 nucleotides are TGCGCCAGCAGCTTGAGGGGCAGGGGAATAGACGAGCAGTACTTC. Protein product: CASSLRGRGIDEQYF.

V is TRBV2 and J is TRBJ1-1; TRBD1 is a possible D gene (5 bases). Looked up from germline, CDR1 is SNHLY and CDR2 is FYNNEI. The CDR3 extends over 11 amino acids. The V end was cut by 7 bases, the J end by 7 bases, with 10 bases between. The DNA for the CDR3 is TGTGCCAGCACTCCGACAGTTGAAGCTTTCTTT. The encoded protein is CASTPTVEAFF.

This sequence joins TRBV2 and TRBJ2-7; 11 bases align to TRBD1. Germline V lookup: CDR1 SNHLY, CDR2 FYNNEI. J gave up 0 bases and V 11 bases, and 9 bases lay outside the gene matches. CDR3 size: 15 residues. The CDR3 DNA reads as TGTGCCTGTGGGACAGGGGGAATGATCTCCTACGAGCAGTACTTC. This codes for CACGTGGMISYEQYF.

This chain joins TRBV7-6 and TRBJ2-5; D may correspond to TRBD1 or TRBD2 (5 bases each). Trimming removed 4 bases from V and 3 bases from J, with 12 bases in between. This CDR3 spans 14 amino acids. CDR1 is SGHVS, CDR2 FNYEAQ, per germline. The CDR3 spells CASSSRDPKETQYF. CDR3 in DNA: TGTGCCAGCAGCTCCCGGGACCCAAAAGAGACCCAGTACTTC.

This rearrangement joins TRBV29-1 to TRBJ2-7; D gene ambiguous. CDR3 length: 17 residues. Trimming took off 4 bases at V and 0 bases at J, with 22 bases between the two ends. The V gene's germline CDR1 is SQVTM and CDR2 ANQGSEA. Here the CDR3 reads CSVVGMAPPALSYEQYF. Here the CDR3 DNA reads TGCAGCGTTGTAGGCATGGCACCACCTGCCCTCTCCTACGAGCAGTACTTC.

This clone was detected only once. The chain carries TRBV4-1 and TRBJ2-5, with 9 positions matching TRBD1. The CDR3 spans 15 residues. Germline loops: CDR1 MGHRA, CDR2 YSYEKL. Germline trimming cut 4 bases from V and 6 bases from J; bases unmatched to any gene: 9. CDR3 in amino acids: CASSLERTGVQTQYF. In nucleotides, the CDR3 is TGCGCCAGCAGCCTAGAACGGACAGGGGTTCAGACCCAGTACTTC.